This T cell receptor (beta chain) was sequenced during a study of T cell repertoires in cytomegalovirus infection. Study-wide context: Based on public TCR beta signatures, there were indications of CMV infection and of a matching HLA type. Study results and limitations: HLA-C-restricted TCR beta clonotypes specific for CMV led the ex vivo response.

From the reads, TCRdb called clonotypes with MiXCR, one entry per CDR3 protein. The sample has some 920,000 distinct CDR3 sequences, less than 35% seen once. The V gene lost 0 bases and the J gene lost 5 bases, with 10 bases spanning the gap. CDR3 length: 14 residues. CDR1 MNHEY and CDR2 SMNVEV come from the germline V gene (reference sequence). The sample holds a few counts of this clonotype. No antigen is known for it. The sample consisted of cultured CD8+ T cells from PBMCs, taken from culture after CMV antigen stimulation. This sequence was found in a human donor in good health (CMV status not recorded). Some clones in this sample may be carry-over from other donors' samples. The chain joins TRBV27 to TRBJ1-1; D is unclear. The CDR3 sequence: CASSLSGLKTEAFF. Here the CDR3 DNA reads TGTGCCAGCAGTTTATCAGGGTTAAAGACTGAAGCTTTCTTT.